In its sample, the clone carrying this T cell receptor gamma chain ranks as large. Its specificity is unknown. PBMCs from patients and controls supplied the genomic DNA for sequencing. TCRdb fed the multiplex PCR reads to CATT. Here the sample spans over 1,000 gamma-chain clones, 8.2% being singletons. This entry is derived from a study of gamma delta lymphoproliferative disorders and STAT genes. Findings of the study overall: Nearly all major patient gamma and delta clonotypes were public. Whether leukemic clones are public or private remains unconfirmed.

The CDR3 is 15 residues long. Losses at the gene ends were 8 bases for V and 6 bases for J; bases not matched to a gene: 13. Sample: blood. This chain connects TRGV10 to TRGJP1. The J gene is not listed in TCRdb, so it was assigned here from a DNA match to germline. TRGV10 belongs to the ORF category, with a function that is uncertain. The origin of this receptor is a human donor with gamma-delta T-cell large granular lymphocyte leukemia. The CDR3 loop reads CAAWDFVASGWFKIF. The CDR3 coding sequence is TGTGCTGCGTGGGATTTCGTTGCTTCTGGTTGGTTCAAGATATTT.